The rows below give T cell receptor beta chains drawn from one sample of a study of control samples from healthy donors and cancer patients. TCRdb keeps only in-frame clones here, not all; method: immunoSEQ multiplex PCR. This sample has 79,000 or so clones, with around 90% found just once. Sequenced: PBMCs. The origin of the receptors is a woman between 50 and 59 years old with colorectal cancer. Each CDR3 is given with its conserved first and last residue. The D gene is left open where the match is weak. Rows may omit the clone size; those that give it use once, few, many or a size class.

clone size,D gene,J gene,V gene,CDR3 protein,CDR3 DNA
.,.,TRBJ1-2,TRBV5-4,CASSLDVLGGDGYTF,TGTGCCAGCAGCTTGGATGTTCTGGGAGGGGATGGCTACACCTTC
.,.,TRBJ2-5,TRBV19,CASSIRRREETQYF,TGTGCCAGTAGTATTCGACGTAGGGAGGAGACCCAGTACTTC
.,TRBD2,TRBJ2-5,TRBV3-1/TRBV3-2,CASSQPGLAGVETQYF,TGTGCCAGCAGCCAACCGGGACTAGCGGGGGTTGAGACCCAGTACTTC
.,TRBD2,TRBJ2-1,TRBV24-1,CATSGLAGVYEQFF,TGTGCCACCAGTGGACTAGCGGGGGTCTATGAGCAGTTCTTC
.,.,TRBJ1-3,TRBV7-9,CASSLAAGVAGNTIYF,TGTGCCAGCAGCTTGGCTGCCGGGGTTGCAGGAAACACCATATATTTT
.,.,TRBJ1-6,TRBV3-1/TRBV3-2,CASRKDSPNSPLHF,TGTGCCAGCAGGAAGGACAGCCCTAATTCACCCCTCCACTTT
.,.,TRBJ2-1,TRBV24-1,CATSDKYRPYNEQFF,TGTGCCACCAGTGACAAATATCGGCCTTACAATGAGCAGTTCTTC
few,.,TRBJ2-5,TRBV4-3,CASSQDTGGSETQYF,TGCGCCAGCAGCCAAGATACCGGGGGCTCAGAGACCCAGTACTTC
once,TRBD2,TRBJ2-2,TRBV10-2,CASSSGGPNTGELFF,TGCGCCAGCTCTAGCGGGGGGCCGAACACCGGGGAGCTGTTTTTT
.,.,TRBJ2-3,TRBV5-1,CASSPGGGGKDTQYF,TGCGCCAGCAGCCCCGGGGGCGGGGGAAAAGATACGCAGTATTTT
.,.,TRBJ2-5,TRBV6-1,CASSEYGGETQYF,TGTGCCAGCAGTGAATATGGGGGTGAGACCCAGTACTTC
.,.,TRBJ1-1,TRBV4-3,CASSQYATENTEAFF,TGCGCCAGCAGCCAATACGCGACAGAGAACACTGAAGCTTTCTTT
.,TRBD1,TRBJ1-4,TRBV3-1/TRBV3-2,CASSLRQGGNEKLFF,TGTGCCAGCAGCCTCAGACAGGGGGGTAATGAAAAACTGTTTTTT
.,TRBD2,TRBJ2-1,TRBV9,CASSASGGAPREQFF,TGTGCCAGCAGCGCCAGCGGGGGCGCCCCCAGGGAGCAGTTCTTC
.,.,TRBJ2-3,TRBV4-3,CASSQERTSLDWSDTQYF,TGCGCCAGCAGCCAAGAGAGAACTAGCCTGGATTGGTCTGATACGCAGTATTTT
.,.,TRBJ1-4,TRBV4-1,CASSQGQLDEKLFF,TGCGCCAGCAGCCAAGGGCAGCTCGATGAAAAACTGTTTTTT
.,.,TRBJ1-5,TRBV5-1,CASSLRGGNQPQHF,TGCGCCAGCAGCTTGAGGGGTGGCAATCAGCCCCAGCATTTT
.,.,TRBJ2-2,TRBV7-6,CASSLFLGDGTGELFF,TGTGCCAGCAGCTTATTTTTGGGGGATGGGACCGGGGAGCTGTTTTTT
.,.,TRBJ2-3,TRBV7-3,CASSLLGTDTQYF,TGTGCCAGCAGCTTACTAGGGACAGATACGCAGTATTTT
.,.,TRBJ1-6,TRBV6-5,CASTLGGLANSPLHF,TGTGCCAGCACCCTCGGAGGGCTCGCTAATTCACCCCTCCACTTT
.,.,TRBJ1-1,TRBV6-2/TRBV6-3,CASSSRYTEAFF,TGTGCCAGCAGTTCCCGGTACACTGAAGCTTTCTTT
.,.,TRBJ1-2,TRBV27,CASSPESRYGYTF,TGTGCCAGCAGCCCAGAATCCCGCTATGGCTACACCTTC
.,TRBD1,TRBJ2-2,TRBV10-3,CAVSGDRGTGELFF,TGTGCCGTCAGCGGGGACAGGGGGACCGGGGAGCTGTTTTTT
.,.,TRBJ1-2,TRBV30,CAWSVLGGQGGYTF,TGTGCCTGGAGTGTACTGGGAGGGCAGGGTGGCTACACCTTC
.,.,TRBJ1-4,TRBV7-9,CASSLEGSSEKLFF,TGTGCCAGCAGCTTAGAGGGGTCTAGTGAAAAACTGTTTTTT
.,TRBD1,TRBJ1-2,TRBV3-1/TRBV3-2,CASSRTGIGYGHTF,TGTGCCAGCAGCCGGACAGGGATCGGCTATGGCCACACCTTC
.,.,TRBJ1-4,TRBV28,CASSPSGRNEKLFF,TGTGCCAGCAGTCCCTCCGGTCGCAATGAAAAACTGTTTTTT
.,.,TRBJ2-6,TRBV4-3,CASSQDLLYGANVLTF,TGCGCCAGCAGCCAAGATCTACTGTATGGGGCCAACGTCCTGACTTTC
.,.,TRBJ2-1,TRBV6-5,CASSYRGRENEQFF,TGTGCCAGCAGTTACCGGGGCCGAGAAAATGAGCAGTTCTTC
.,TRBD1,TRBJ2-2,TRBV5-1,CASSFRQGNTGELFF,TGCGCCAGCAGCTTTAGACAGGGTAACACCGGGGAGCTGTTTTTT
.,.,TRBJ1-2,TRBV12-3/TRBV12-4,CASSYWGSYGYTF,TGTGCCAGCAGTTATTGGGGGTCCTATGGCTACACCTTC
once,.,TRBJ1-2,TRBV6-1,CASSELSAAEQYGYTF,TGTGCCAGCAGTGAACTCTCGGCAGCAGAGCAATATGGCTACACCTTC
.,.,TRBJ2-3,TRBV24-1,CATSDPEPSDTQYF,TGTGCCACCAGTGACCCCGAACCCTCAGATACGCAGTATTTT
.,.,TRBJ1-5,TRBV23-1,CASSRTASNQPQHF,TGCGCCAGCAGTCGGACAGCAAGCAATCAGCCCCAGCATTTT
once,.,TRBJ2-2,TRBV5-6,CASSWGAVGELFF,TGTGCCAGCAGCTGGGGGGCTGTCGGGGAGCTGTTTTTT
few,.,TRBJ2-5,TRBV2,CAIDGVGAGQETQYF,TGTGCCATAGATGGGGTGGGCGCGGGGCAAGAGACCCAGTACTTC
.,.,TRBJ1-2,TRBV30,CAWSVRSNSVSNYGYTF,TGTGCCTGGAGTGTAAGGAGTAACAGCGTTTCAAACTATGGCTACACCTTC
.,TRBD2,TRBJ2-1,TRBV19,CASSPLAGGPHNEQFF,TGTGCCAGTAGTCCTCTAGCGGGGGGGCCCCACAATGAGCAGTTCTTC
.,.,TRBJ1-1,TRBV6-5,CASSHGVNTEAFF,TGTGCCAGCAGCCATGGGGTGAACACTGAAGCTTTCTTT
.,.,TRBJ2-1,TRBV2,CASQRSTLSYNEQFF,TGTGCCAGCCAGCGTTCGACCCTCTCCTACAATGAGCAGTTCTTC
once,.,TRBJ1-5,TRBV30,CASGGGNNQPQHF,TGTGCCTCCGGAGGAGGGAACAATCAGCCCCAGCATTTT
.,.,TRBJ1-1,TRBV9,CASSVDWNTEAFF,TGTGCCAGCAGCGTAGACTGGAACACTGAAGCTTTCTTT
.,TRBD1,TRBJ1-3,TRBV9,CASSSRDRAGNTIYF,TGTGCCAGCAGCTCCCGGGACAGGGCTGGAAACACCATATATTTT
.,TRBD1,TRBJ1-5,TRBV4-1,CASSQERQGNGYNQPQHF,TGCGCCAGCAGCCAAGAAAGACAGGGGAACGGATATAATCAGCCCCAGCATTTT
.,TRBD1,TRBJ1-1,TRBV5-6,CASSLDRGLGTEAFF,TGTGCCAGCAGCTTGGACAGGGGGCTTGGTACTGAAGCTTTCTTT